Described below is a single T cell receptor beta chain sequence and its context. Its antigen is unidentified. V was trimmed by 4 bases and J by 6 bases, leaving 14 bases between them. The CDR3 totals 14 residues. Looked up from germline, CDR1 is SGHRS and CDR2 is YFSETQ. The sample is drawn from a study of T cell responses to AZD1222 COVID-19 vaccine. Study outcomes and limitations: Females made up more of the donors, who were largely white British, and clonal diversity may have come out too low. At 160-218 and 743-854, vaccine-associated CD4 TCRs were dominant, and they spanned spike. As reported, nearly half of all spike-specific TCRs target variant regions that are unmutated.

Assay used: immunoSEQ multiplex PCR; TCRdb lists only in-frame clones, some missing. The table lists 100,000 or so clones, around 82% of them singletons. The specimen was peripheral blood, collected on day 0 of AZD1222 vaccination. The sequence was obtained from an adult in good health. The V call is TRBV5-1, the J call TRBJ2-1; D is unresolved. CDR3 in amino acids: CASSPGSLGNEQFF. The CDR3 DNA sequence: TGCGCCAGCAGCCCCGGAAGCCTGGGCAATGAGCAGTTCTTC.